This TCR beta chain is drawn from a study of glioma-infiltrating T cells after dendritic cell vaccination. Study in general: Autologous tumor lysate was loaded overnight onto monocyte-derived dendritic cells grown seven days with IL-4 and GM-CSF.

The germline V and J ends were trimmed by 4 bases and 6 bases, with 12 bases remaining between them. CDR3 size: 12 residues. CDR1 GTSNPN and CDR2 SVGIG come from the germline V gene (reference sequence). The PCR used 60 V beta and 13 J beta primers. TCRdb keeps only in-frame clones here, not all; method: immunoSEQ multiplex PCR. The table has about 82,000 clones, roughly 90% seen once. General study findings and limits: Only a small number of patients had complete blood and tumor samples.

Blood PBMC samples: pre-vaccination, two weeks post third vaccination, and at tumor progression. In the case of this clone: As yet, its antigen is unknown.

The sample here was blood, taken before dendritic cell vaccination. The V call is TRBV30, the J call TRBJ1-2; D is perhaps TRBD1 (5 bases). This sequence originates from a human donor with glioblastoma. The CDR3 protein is CAWTFPGHGYTF. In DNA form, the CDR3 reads TGTGCCTGGACGTTCCCAGGGCATGGCTACACCTTC.